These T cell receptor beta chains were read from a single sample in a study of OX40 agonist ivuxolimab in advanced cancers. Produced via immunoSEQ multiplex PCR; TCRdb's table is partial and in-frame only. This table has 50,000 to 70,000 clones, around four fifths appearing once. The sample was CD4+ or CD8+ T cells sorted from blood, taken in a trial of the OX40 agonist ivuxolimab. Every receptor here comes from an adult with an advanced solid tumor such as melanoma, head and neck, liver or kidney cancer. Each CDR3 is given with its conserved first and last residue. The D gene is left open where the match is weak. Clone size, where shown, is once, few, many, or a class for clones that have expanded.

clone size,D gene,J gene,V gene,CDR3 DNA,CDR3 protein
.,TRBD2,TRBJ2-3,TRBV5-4,TGTGCCAGCAGCTGGGGGGGGGTTGGCACAGATACGCAGTATTTT,CASSWGGVGTDTQYF
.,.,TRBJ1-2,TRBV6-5,TGTGCCAGCAGTGATTGGGAAGGCTACACCTTC,CASSDWEGYTF
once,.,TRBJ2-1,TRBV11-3,TGTGCCAGCAGCTTAGGGATGGCCTACAATGAGCAGTTCTTC,CASSLGMAYNEQFF
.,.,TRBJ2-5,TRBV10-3,TGTGCCATCAGTGAGTCGAGGGGGGTTGAGACCCAGTACTTC,CAISESRGVETQYF
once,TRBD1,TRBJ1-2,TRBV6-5,TGTGCCAGCAGACGACAGGGGCCCGAAAGTGGCTACACCTTC,CASRRQGPESGYTF
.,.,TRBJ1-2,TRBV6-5,TGTGCCAGCAGTTACTCGTGGGGGTTTGCCAATGGCTACACCTTC,CASSYSWGFANGYTF
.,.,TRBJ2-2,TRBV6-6,TGTGCCAGCAGGGCGGTAAACACCGGGGAGCTGTTTTTT,CASRAVNTGELFF
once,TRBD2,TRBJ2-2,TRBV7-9,TGTGCCAGCAGCCCAGGACTAGCCTCAACCGGGGAGCTGTTTTTT,CASSPGLASTGELFF
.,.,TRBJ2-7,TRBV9,TGTGCCAGCAGCGTAGTGGGTTCGTCTTACGAGCAGTACTTC,CASSVVGSSYEQYF
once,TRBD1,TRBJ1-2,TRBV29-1,TGCAGCGTTGATGCTACAGGGGGCACGGTTGGCTACACCTTC,CSVDATGGTVGYTF
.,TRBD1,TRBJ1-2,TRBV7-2,TGTGCCAGCAGCTTCGGGACAGGGGAATACGGCTACACCTTC,CASSFGTGEYGYTF
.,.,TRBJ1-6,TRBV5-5,TGTGCCAGCAGCTCTCAAGAGGTCGCGAGCTCCTATAATTCACCCCTCCACTTT,CASSSQEVASSYNSPLHF
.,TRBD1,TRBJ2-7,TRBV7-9,TGCGCCAGCAGCCAAGTTTGGACAGGGGGTAACCCCTACGAGCAGTACTTC,CASSQVWTGGNPYEQYF
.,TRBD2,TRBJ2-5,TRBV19,TGTGCCAGTAGGGACCTCGTAAGTGCGGGAGACCAAGAGACCCAGTACTTC,CASRDLVSAGDQETQYF
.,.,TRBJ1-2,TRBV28,TGTGCCAGCAGTTTAGAAGAGTTCACTAACTATGGCTACACCTTC,CASSLEEFTNYGYTF
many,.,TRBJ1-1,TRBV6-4,TGTGCCAGCAGCACAGGAAGGGACACTGAAGCTTTCTTT,CASSTGRDTEAFF
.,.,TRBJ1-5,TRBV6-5,TGTGCCAGCAGTTACCCGAAGGGCCGGGGTCAGCCCCAGCATTTT,CASSYPKGRGQPQHF
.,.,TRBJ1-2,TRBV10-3,TGTGCCATCAGTGACGTAGTCTCCTATGGCTACACCTTC,CAISDVVSYGYTF
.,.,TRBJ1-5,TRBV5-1,TGCGCCAGCAGCTTGGAAGGTAGGGGGTTGGGGCAGCCCCAGCATTTT,CASSLEGRGLGQPQHF
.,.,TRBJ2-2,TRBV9,TGTGCCAGCAGCCCCTCCGGCGGGGGCTACACCGGGGAGCTGTTTTTT,CASSPSGGGYTGELFF
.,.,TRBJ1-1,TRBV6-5,TGTGCCAGCAGTTACTCTATGGTCAGGGGCACTGAAGCTTTCTTT,CASSYSMVRGTEAFF
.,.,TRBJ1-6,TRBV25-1,TGTGCCAGCAGCCCCTCCCCCGGGCCGCCCCGGTCACCCCTCCACTTT,CASSPSPGPPRSPLHF
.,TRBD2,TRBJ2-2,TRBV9,TGTGCCAGCAGCGTTCGGCTAGCGGACAACACCGGGGAGCTGTTTTTT,CASSVRLADNTGELFF
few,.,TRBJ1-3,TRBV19,TGTGCCAGTATCTTCGACAGCTCTGGAAACACCATATATTTT,CASIFDSSGNTIYF
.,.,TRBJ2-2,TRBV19,TGTGCCAGTATGATCCCCTCAGGGACCGGGGAGCTGTTTTTT,CASMIPSGTGELFF
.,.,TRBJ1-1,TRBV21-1,TGTGCCAGCAACACCACCCGGACTGGGCTTGAAGCTTTCTTT,CASNTTRTGLEAFF
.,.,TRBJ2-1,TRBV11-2,TGTGCCAGCAGCGAAGCTAGTGATGAGCAGTTCTTC,CASSEASDEQFF
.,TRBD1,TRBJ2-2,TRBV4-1,TGCGCCAGCAGCCAACTGGACAGGGGGTACACCGGGGAGCTGTTTTTT,CASSQLDRGYTGELFF
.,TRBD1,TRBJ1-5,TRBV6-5,TGTGCCAGCCAACAGGGGGGGAATCAGCCCCAGCATTTT,CASQQGGNQPQHF
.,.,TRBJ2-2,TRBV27,TGTGCCAGCAGTTTACGAGAGAACACCGGGGAGCTGTTTTTT,CASSLRENTGELFF
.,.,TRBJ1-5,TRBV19,TGTGCCAGTAGTATTACGGTCAGCAATCAGCCCCAGCATTTT,CASSITVSNQPQHF
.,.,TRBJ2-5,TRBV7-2,TGTGCCAGCAGCTACCAGGGGGGTCGGGAGACCCAGTACTTC,CASSYQGGRETQYF
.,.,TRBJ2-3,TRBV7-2,TGTGCCAGCAGCCCCGACACCCGGGGCACAGATACGCAGTATTTT,CASSPDTRGTDTQYF
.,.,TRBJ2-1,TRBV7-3,TGTGCCAGCAGCCCTCCCGGACTCGACAATGAGCAGTTCTTC,CASSPPGLDNEQFF
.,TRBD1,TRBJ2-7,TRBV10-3,TGTGCCATCAGAGCCGACAGGGTTCACCCCTACGAGCAGTACTTC,CAIRADRVHPYEQYF
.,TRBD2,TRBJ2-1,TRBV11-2,TGTGCCAGCAGCTTAGATAGCGGGGGGCCGATTATGAATGAGCAGTTCTTC,CASSLDSGGPIMNEQFF
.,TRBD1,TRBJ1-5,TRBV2,TGTGCCAGCAGGGGACAGGGGAATCAGCCCCAGCATTTT,CASRGQGNQPQHF
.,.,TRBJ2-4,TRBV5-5,TGTGCCAGCAGCTTGGTTGTGGGAGGGGGCCAAAACATTCAGTACTTC,CASSLVVGGGQNIQYF
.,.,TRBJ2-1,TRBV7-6,TGTGCCAGCAGCCCGGGACTCGACAATGAGCAGTTCTTC,CASSPGLDNEQFF
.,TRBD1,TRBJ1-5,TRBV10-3,TGTGCCATCTATGGGACAGGGAGGATCGATCAGCCCCAGCATTTT,CAIYGTGRIDQPQHF
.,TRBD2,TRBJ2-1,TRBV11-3,TGTGCCAGCAGCCCTCGGCGGGAGGGACACAATGAGCAGTTCTTC,CASSPRREGHNEQFF
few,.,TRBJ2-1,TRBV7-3,TGTGCCAGCAGCTTATCTCAGGGTTCCTACAATGAGCAGTTCTTC,CASSLSQGSYNEQFF
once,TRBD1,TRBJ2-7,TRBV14,TGTGCCAGCAGCCGGGCAGGGGGACGGTACGAGCAGTACTTC,CASSRAGGRYEQYF
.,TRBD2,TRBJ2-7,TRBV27,TGTGCCAGCAGTTTCCAAGGGGAGGGTTACGAGCAGTACTTC,CASSFQGEGYEQYF
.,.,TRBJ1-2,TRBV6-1,TGTGCCACCGAGGGGGAGGCGAATGGCTACACCTTC,CATEGEANGYTF
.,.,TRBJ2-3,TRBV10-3,TGTGCCATCAGTGAAATCCCCCAGGGCGGGGCACCCACAGATACGCAGTATTTT,CAISEIPQGGAPTDTQYF